Following are 32 T cell receptor beta chains from one sample sequenced in a study of human T cells and chemical hapten exposure. TCRdb used MiXCR to reprocess the RACE reads, holding one entry per CDR3 protein. The sample carries a few hundred thousand distinct CDR3 sequences, roughly 6% recorded once. Time point noted: patch test 2, 6 weeks after DPC sensitization. Treatment specified: therapeutic diphenylcyclopropenone sensitization with weekly scalp DPC. The sequenced sample was whole blood, obtained in connection with sensitization to the hapten diphenylcyclopropenone (DPC). The receptor source for this set is a woman aged 18-29 years with alopecia areata. Some clones in this sample may be carry-over from other donors' samples.

The chain is built from TRBV4-2 and TRBJ2-4, with D perhaps matching TRBD1 (5 bases). The germline V gene has CDR1 LGHNA and CDR2 YNFKEQ. Deletions cut 0 bases from V and 4 bases from J, with 16 bases between. The CDR3 is 17 residues long. The chain's CDR3 is CASSQEPGRDWKNIQYF. CDR3 bases: TGTGCCAGCAGCCAAGAGCCCGGCAGGGATTGGAAAAACATTCAGTACTTC.

This clonotype was counted many times. The CDR3 loop is CSVEGIAGGRSYEQYF. CDR3 nucleotide sequence: TGCAGCGTTGAAGGCATAGCGGGGGGACGCTCCTACGAGCAGTACTTC. The V gene is TRBV29-1, the J gene TRBJ2-7; 10 bases match TRBD2. The germline CDR1 and CDR2 sequences are SQVTM and ANQGSEA. The ends lost 1 base at V and 0 bases at J; junction bases unmatched: 6. The CDR3 is 16 amino acids.

This clonotype was found many times. V usage is TRBV9 and J usage is TRBJ2-2; D possibly corresponds to TRBD1 (6 bases). This CDR3 is built from 16 residues. The V end lost 2 bases, the J end lost 5 bases, and 16 bases lay between the germline ends. CDR1 is SGDLS and CDR2 is YYNGEE in the germline V gene. The CDR3 bases are TGTGCCAGCAGCGTCACCGGGACATTTACGACCGGGGAGCTGTTTTTT. Its translation: CASSVTGTFTTGELFF.

This clonotype was seen at least ten times. V is TRBV7-8 and J is TRBJ1-1, with D hard to call. The CDR3 length is 17 residues. Germline CDR1 and CDR2: SGHVS and FQNEAQ. Trimming shortened V by 1 base and J by 3 bases, and 18 bases separated the two germline ends. CDR3 sequence reads: CASSLDRIRTRDTEAFF. The DNA of the CDR3 is TGTGCCAGCAGCTTAGATCGGATCAGGACGAGGGACACTGAAGCTTTCTTT.

This clonotype has more than one count but fewer than ten. J is TRBJ2-7 and V is TRBV13, with D tentatively TRBD1 or TRBD2 (7 bases each). Deletions cut 7 bases from V and 7 bases from J, with 14 bases between. This CDR3 spans 12 amino acids. Germline assignment: CDR1 PRHDT and CDR2 FYEKMQ (reference sequence). Written as DNA, the CDR3 is TGTGCCAGCAATCAGGGGGAGGGAGAGCAGTACTTC. Its translation is CASNQGEGEQYF.

This clonotype was counted many times. The chain combines TRBV5-5 with TRBJ1-2; 9 nucleotides agree with TRBD1. V shed 3 bases, J shed 1 base, and the junction held 7 bases outside the gene matches. This CDR3 is built from 16 residues. Germline V gene data show CDR1 as SGHKS and CDR2 as YYEKEE (reference sequence). This CDR3 is CASSSDGTGSNYGYTF. The CDR3 bases are TGTGCCAGCAGCTCGGACGGGACAGGGAGTAACTATGGCTACACCTTC.

In its sample, this clonotype was seen a few times. This sequence joins TRBV3-1 and TRBJ1-6; D is unresolved. V lost 0 bases, J lost 8 bases, and 11 bases lay in between. CDR1 is LGHDT and CDR2 is YNNKEL in the germline V gene (reference sequence). This CDR3 region has 15 residues. Here the CDR3 reads CASSQEEESHSPLHF. CDR3 nucleotide sequence: TGTGCCAGCAGCCAAGAAGAGGAGAGTCATTCACCCCTCCACTTT.

The chain has TRBV18 and TRBJ1-5; D unresolved. The V gene lost 1 base and the J gene lost 7 bases, with 14 bases spanning the gap. Germline V CDR1 and CDR2: KGHSH, LQKENI. This CDR3 contains 15 residues. DNA for the CDR3: TGTGCCAGCTCACCACACGCAGGACCGGAACAGCCCCAGCATTTT. It encodes CASSPHAGPEQPQHF.

This clonotype showed up just a few times. The genes are TRBV7-9 and TRBJ2-2, with a weak D call TRBD1 (5 bases). This CDR3 comprises 16 residues. Trimming cost V 7 bases and J 1 base, with 16 bases left between them. Germline assignment: CDR1 SEHNR and CDR2 FQNEAQ (reference sequence). The CDR3 loop reads CASNRAQGMNTGELFF. DNA for the CDR3: TGTGCCAGCAACCGAGCCCAGGGAATGAACACCGGGGAGCTGTTTTTT.

The chain uses TRBV12-3 or TRBV12-4 and TRBJ2-7; either TRBD1 or TRBD2 may supply D (5 bases each). The CDR3 sequence is 14 residues long. Trimming took 1 base from V and 7 from J, leaving 14 bases between them. CDR3 in DNA: TGTGCCAGCAGTTTAGGAGGGCAGGGACGGGAGCAGTACTTC. Translating it yields CASSLGGQGREQYF.

This clonotype was observed at least ten times. The CDR3, as DNA: TGTGCCAGCAGCGCCCTAGGGGGGGCCCTTCTCCGCTACGAGCAGTACTTC. As protein: CASSALGGALLRYEQYF. This rearrangement joins TRBV5-6 to TRBJ2-7; TRBD2 is a possible D gene (7 bases). CDR1 SGHDT and CDR2 YYEEEE come from the germline V gene. Trimming took off 4 bases at V and 3 bases at J, with 23 bases between the two ends. This CDR3 has 17 residues.

This clonotype was recorded at least ten times. The chain recombines TRBV5-1 with TRBJ1-2; D unresolved. Germline CDR1 SGHRS, CDR2 YFSETQ. Trimming took off 0 bases at V and 6 bases at J, with 9 bases between the two ends. CDR3 length equals 13 residues. This CDR3 reads CASSLDGGNGYTF. The CDR3 nucleotides read TGCGCCAGCAGCTTGGATGGTGGAAATGGCTACACCTTC.

This clonotype was recorded many times. The V and J genes are TRBV7-9 and TRBJ2-1; 8 bases match TRBD1. Trimming cost V 4 bases and J 6 bases; bases outside gene matches: 11. The length of the CDR3 is 16 residues. The V gene's germline CDR1 is SEHNR and CDR2 FQNEAQ (reference sequence). The CDR3 loop reads CASSSYDWDRINEQFF. In DNA form, the CDR3 reads TGTGCCAGCAGCTCCTACGATTGGGACAGGATCAATGAGCAGTTCTTC.

The chain links TRBV20-1 to TRBJ1-1; D unclear. In germline, CDR1 is DFQATT, CDR2 SNEGSKA (reference sequence). V shed 2 bases and J shed 5 bases, with 12 bases lying between them. The length of the CDR3 is 13 residues. CDR3 nucleotides: TGCAGTGCTAGATTACCTGCGGTTACTGAAGCTTTCTTT. Protein sequence: CSARLPAVTEAFF.

This clonotype was seen many times. The chain recombines TRBV18 with TRBJ2-7; maybe TRBD2 (6 bases). From germline, CDR1 is KGHSH and CDR2 LQKENI. The CDR3 consists of 15 residues. V dropped 1 base and J dropped 0 bases, with 10 bases sitting between them. The CDR3 region has the DNA TGTGCCAGCTCACCACGAAACGGGAGCTCCTACGAGCAGTACTTC. Its protein product is CASSPRNGSSYEQYF.

This clonotype was found a few times. The germline gene is not matched at one end of the junction; a read error may be the cause. This sequence joins TRBV6-5 and TRBJ1-6; 8 nucleotides line up with TRBD1. In germline, CDR1 is MNHEY, CDR2 SVGAGI. CDR3 length: 12 residues. The CDR3 sequence: CASSTQQGDESF. The CDR3 nucleotides read TGTGCCAGCAGTACCCAACAGGGGGATGAGTCCTTT.

There are many counts of this clonotype. The chain combines TRBV7-9 with TRBJ1-5; perhaps TRBD1 as D (5 bases). Looked up from germline, CDR1 is SEHNR and CDR2 is FQNEAQ (reference sequence). This CDR3 has 16 amino acids. V lost 4 bases, J lost 5 bases, and 18 bases lay in between. This CDR3 reads CASSSPAGGSDQPQHF. Here the CDR3 DNA reads TGTGCCAGCAGCTCCCCCGCGGGGGGGAGTGATCAGCCCCAGCATTTT. Full variable domain (remainder filled in from reference TRBV7-9 and TRBJ1-5): DTGVSQNPRHKITKRGQNVTFRCDPISEHNRLYWYRQTLGQGPEFLTYFQNEAQLEKSRLLSDRFSAERPKGSFSTLEIQRTEQGDSAMYLCASSSPAGGSDQPQHFGDGTRLSIL.

V usage is TRBV28 and J usage is TRBJ1-5; D is unclear. Germline loops: CDR1 MDHEN, CDR2 SYDVKM. There are 15 residues in the CDR3. V was clipped by 6 bases and J by 1 base, with 13 bases between them. CDR3 sequence reads: CASRGSSGSNQPQHF. CDR3 sequence (DNA): TGTGCCAGCAGGGGTTCTAGTGGGAGCAATCAGCCCCAGCATTTT.

There are many counts of this clonotype. This chain connects TRBV6-5 to TRBJ1-1, with no clear D. The CDR3 has 19 residues. Looked up from germline, CDR1 is MNHEY and CDR2 is SVGAGI. V lost 4 bases to trimming and J lost 0 bases, with 24 bases between them. The CDR3 sequence: CASSLITMPESPLNTEAFF. CDR3 sequence (DNA): TGTGCCAGCAGTTTAATAACTATGCCGGAGTCCCCTTTGAACACTGAAGCTTTCTTT.

This clonotype was detected only a few times. The chain uses TRBV29-1 and TRBJ1-2; D is uncertain. The germline V gene has CDR1 SQVTM and CDR2 ANQGSEA. Trimming removed 3 bases from V and 4 bases from J, with 12 bases in between. The CDR3 loop spans 13 amino acids. CDR3 nucleotide sequence: TGCAGCGTTGACAGGAAGCTAACCTATGGCTACACCTTC. Amino acid sequence: CSVDRKLTYGYTF.

At least ten counts were recorded for this clonotype. The gene calls are TRBV6-1 and TRBJ1-5, with TRBD1 matching 8 bases. V gave up 6 bases and J gave up 4 bases; unmatched junction bases: 8. The CDR3 length is 15 residues. CDR1 is MNHNS, CDR2 SASEGT, per germline. CDR3: CASSLVQGGNQPQHF. CDR3 coding DNA: TGTGCCAGCAGCTTAGTACAGGGGGGAAATCAGCCCCAGCATTTT.

This clonotype was recorded many times. The chain employs TRBV20-1 and TRBJ1-1, with D possibly matching TRBD1 (5 bases). Deletions cut 1 base from V and 5 bases from J, with 8 bases between. The CDR3 extends over 12 amino acids. Looked up from germline, CDR1 is DFQATT and CDR2 is SNEGSKA (reference sequence). CDR3 protein: CSARVGETEAFF. Written as DNA, the CDR3 is TGCAGTGCTAGAGTAGGGGAGACTGAAGCTTTCTTT.

This clonotype was seen ten or more times. This chain links TRBV5-1 with TRBJ1-5; the D gene is possibly TRBD1 (6 bases). CDR3 size: 14 residues. Trimming removed 3 bases from V and 3 bases from J, with 10 bases in between. The germline CDR1 and CDR2 sequences are SGHRS and YFSETQ. CDR3 protein: CASSSGTPNQPQHF. The DNA of the CDR3 is TGCGCCAGCAGCTCGGGGACACCCAATCAGCCCCAGCATTTT.

This rearrangement joins TRBV27 to TRBJ2-7; 8 bases agree with TRBD1. J was trimmed by 2 bases and V by 2 bases; bases with no gene match: 8. Germline assignment: CDR1 MNHEY and CDR2 SMNVEV (reference sequence). The CDR3 totals 16 residues. The CDR3 region is CASSLSPQGATYEQYF. The CDR3, as DNA: TGTGCCAGCAGTTTAAGCCCCCAGGGGGCCACCTACGAGCAGTACTTC.

This clonotype has a count of ten or more. The chain uses TRBV7-6 and TRBJ2-5; 13 bases match TRBD2. This CDR3 comprises 15 residues. With V trimmed by 4 bases and J by 6 bases, 5 bases remained unmatched. The germline V gene encodes CDR1 SGHVS and CDR2 FNYEAQ. The CDR3 loop reads CASSSTSGGGKTQYF. DNA for the CDR3: TGTGCCAGCAGCTCTACTAGCGGGGGGGGCAAGACCCAGTACTTC. The full variable domain, completed using reference TRBV7-6 and TRBJ2-5, is GAGVSQSPRYKVTKRGQDVALRCDPISGHVSLYWYRQALGQGPEFLTYFNYEAQQDKSGLPNDRFSAERPEGSISTLTIQRTEQRDSAMYRCASSSTSGGGKTQYFGPGTRLLVL.

This clonotype was counted between two and nine times. V gene TRBV2 combines with J gene TRBJ1-5, with a weak D call TRBD1 (5 bases). Trimming removed 4 bases from V and 5 bases from J, with 15 bases in between. The CDR3 covers 15 residues. CDR1 and CDR2 from the germline V gene are SNHLY and FYNNEI. CDR3 DNA: TGTGCCAGCAGTGTAGAGACAGAGATCGATCAGCCCCAGCATTTT. This translates into CASSVETEIDQPQHF. Drawing the rest from reference TRBV2 and TRBJ1-5, the complete variable domain is EPEVTQTPSHQVTQMGQEVILRCVPISNHLYFYWYRQILGQKVEFLVSFYNNEISEKSEIFDDQFSVERPDGSNFTLKIRSTKLEDSAMYFCASSVETEIDQPQHFGDGTRLSIL.

In this sample, this clonotype turned up many times. The chain employs TRBV6-5 and TRBJ1-6, with D hard to call. The CDR3 spans 11 residues. V was pared by 6 bases and J by 14 bases, with 11 bases between. Germline V gives CDR1 MNHEY, CDR2 SVGAGI. CDR3 sequence: CASRNKYALHF. DNA for the CDR3: TGTGCCAGCAGAAATAAATACGCCCTCCACTTT.

In this sample, this clonotype turned up many times. The V and J genes are TRBV6-2 or TRBV6-3 and TRBJ1-4; D gene uncertain. The CDR3 loop spans 13 amino acids. The V end lost 4 bases, the J end lost 8 bases, and 11 bases lay between the germline ends. CDR1 and CDR2 from the germline V gene are MNHEY and SVGEGT. The CDR3 is CASSSRVKEKLFF. The CDR3 coding sequence is TGTGCCAGCAGTTCTCGTGTGAAGGAAAAACTGTTTTTT.

This clonotype has a count of ten or more. V gene TRBV20-1 combines with J gene TRBJ2-7; D is perhaps TRBD2 (5 bases). CDR1 is DFQATT and CDR2 is SNEGSKA in the germline V gene (reference sequence). Trimming removed 3 bases from V and 5 bases from J, with 14 bases in between. The CDR3 totals 13 residues. The CDR3 DNA sequence: TGCAGTGCTAGTCCGGGGATTGGTAACGAGCAGTACTTC. It translates to CSASPGIGNEQYF.

With respect to this clonotype: A much larger clonotype is one base distant, so this may be a read error. V gene TRBV7-9 combines with J gene TRBJ1-6; D ambiguous. The germline V gene has CDR1 SEHNR and CDR2 FQNEAQ (reference sequence). The CDR3 sequence is 15 residues long. V was pared by 4 bases and J by 6 bases, with 13 bases between. The CDR3, as DNA: TGTGCCAGCAGCTCTGGACTGTTCTTTAATTCACCCCTCCACTTT. Translating gives CASSSGLFFNSPLHF.

The sample holds a few counts of this clonotype. The chain couples TRBV6-6 to TRBJ2-7; TRBD2 is a possible D gene (6 bases). The V gene lost 0 bases and the J gene lost 5 bases, with 11 bases spanning the gap. The germline V gene encodes CDR1 MNHNY and CDR2 SVGAGI (reference sequence). CDR3 length: 14 amino acids. The CDR3 bases are TGTGCCAGCAGTTACTCGGAGGGTCTGGACGAGCAGTACTTC. Its translation is CASSYSEGLDEQYF.

This clonotype has more than one count but fewer than ten. This chain connects TRBV12-5 to TRBJ1-4; 8 bases are shared with TRBD1. The V and J ends lost 5 bases and 7 bases, in that order; junction bases with no gene match: 3. Germline V gene sequence: CDR1 LGHNT, CDR2 FRNRAP. The CDR3 extends over 13 amino acids. The CDR3 region is CASGIDRGEKLFF. CDR3 in DNA: TGTGCTAGTGGTATTGACAGGGGTGAAAAACTGTTTTTT.